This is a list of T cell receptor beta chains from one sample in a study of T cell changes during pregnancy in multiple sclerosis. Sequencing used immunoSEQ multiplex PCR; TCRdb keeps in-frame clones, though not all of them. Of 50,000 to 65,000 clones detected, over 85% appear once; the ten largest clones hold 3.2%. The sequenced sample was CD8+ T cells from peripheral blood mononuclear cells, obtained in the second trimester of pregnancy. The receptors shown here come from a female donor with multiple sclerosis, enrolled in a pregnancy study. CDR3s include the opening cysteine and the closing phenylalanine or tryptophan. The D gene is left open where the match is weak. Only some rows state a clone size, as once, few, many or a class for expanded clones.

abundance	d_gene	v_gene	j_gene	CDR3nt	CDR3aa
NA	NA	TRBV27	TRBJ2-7	TGTGCCAGCAAAGGTCTAGCGATCTACGAGCAGTACTTC	CASKGLAIYEQYF
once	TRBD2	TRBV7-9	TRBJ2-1	TGTGCCAGCAGCTTACGGACTAGCGGGTGGGGTGAGCAGTTCTTC	CASSLRTSGWGEQFF
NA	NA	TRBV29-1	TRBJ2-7	TGCAGCGTTCTAGGGTTACCGGGACACACAACTTACTACGAGCAGTACTTC	CSVLGLPGHTTYYEQYF
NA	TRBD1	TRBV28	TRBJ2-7	TGTGCCAGCAGTCTTAACTTAGGGGGCCGGGGCGAGCAGTACTTC	CASSLNLGGRGEQYF
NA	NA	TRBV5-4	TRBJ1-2	TGTGCCAGCAGATCATGGGGGGGCGGCGGTGGCTACACCTTC	CASRSWGGGGGYTF
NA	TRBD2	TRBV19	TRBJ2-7	TGTGCCAGTAGTATAGGGCTAGCGGGAGGATTCTACGAGCAGTACTTC	CASSIGLAGGFYEQYF
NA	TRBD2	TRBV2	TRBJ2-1	TGTGCCAGCAAGGCCGGGACTAGCGGGAGGGTTGAGCAGTTCTTC	CASKAGTSGRVEQFF
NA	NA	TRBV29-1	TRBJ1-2	TGCAGCGTTGATCAAGCAGGCAGGGACTACTATGGCTACACCTTC	CSVDQAGRDYYGYTF
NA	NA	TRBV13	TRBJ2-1	TGTGCCAGCAGCGCCGCCGGGATCCTCTACAATGAGCAGTTCTTC	CASSAAGILYNEQFF
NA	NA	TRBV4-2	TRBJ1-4	TGTGCCAGCAGCTACAGGGATGAAAAACTGTTTTTT	CASSYRDEKLFF
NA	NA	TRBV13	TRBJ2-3	TGTGCCAGCAGCTCCCCGGGATTTGATACGCAGTATTTT	CASSSPGFDTQYF
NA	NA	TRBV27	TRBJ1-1	TGTGCCAGCAGTAAAGGGGTGAACACTGAAGCTTTCTTT	CASSKGVNTEAFF
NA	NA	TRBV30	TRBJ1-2	TGTGCCTGGAGTGAATCAGGCGCGACCACCTTC	CAWSESGATTF
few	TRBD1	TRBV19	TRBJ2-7	TGTGCCAGTAGTACCGGGACAGGGTCCTACGAGCAGTACTTC	CASSTGTGSYEQYF
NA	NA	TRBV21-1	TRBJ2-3	TGTGCCAGCTCGGGGACGGGACTAGCGGGAGGTGGGACAGATACGCAGTATTTT	CASSGTGLAGGGTDTQYF
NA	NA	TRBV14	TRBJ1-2	TGTGCCAGCAGCCAAGAGGAGGGGAGCTATGGCTACACCTTC	CASSQEEGSYGYTF
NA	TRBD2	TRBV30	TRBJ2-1	TGTGCCTGCTGGCTAGCGGACCACAATGAGCAGTTCTTC	CACWLADHNEQFF
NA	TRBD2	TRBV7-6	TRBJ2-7	TGTGCCAGCAGCTTATGGCAAACTAGCGGCCCTTACGAGCAGTACTTC	CASSLWQTSGPYEQYF
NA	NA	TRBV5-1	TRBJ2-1	TGCGCCAGCAGGTTCGGGGGGCGCCTAAGCTCCTACAATGAGCAGTTCTTC	CASRFGGRLSSYNEQFF
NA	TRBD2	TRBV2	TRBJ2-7	TGTGCCAGCAGTGAAGTTCACGGGACTAGCGGGAGTAACGAGCAGTACTTC	CASSEVHGTSGSNEQYF
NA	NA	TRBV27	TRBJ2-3	TGTGCCAGCAGTCCGAGGGTCGAACCGACGGGCACAGATACGCAGTATTTT	CASSPRVEPTGTDTQYF
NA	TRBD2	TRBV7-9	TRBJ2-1	TGTGCCAGCAGCTTACGGGGGGGGATCCCCTACAATGAGCAGTTCTTC	CASSLRGGIPYNEQFF
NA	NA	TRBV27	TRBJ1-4	TGTGCCAGCAGTTTATTCCAGGGTCTTAGCGAAAAACTGTTTTTT	CASSLFQGLSEKLFF
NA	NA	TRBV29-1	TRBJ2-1	TGCAGCGTTGAATTCAGGGACACTCCTGACAATGAGCAGTTCTTC	CSVEFRDTPDNEQFF
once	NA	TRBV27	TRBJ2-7	TGTGCCAGCAGCCGGGACACCACTGCCTACGAGCAGTACTTC	CASSRDTTAYEQYF